The 17 T cell receptor beta chains listed next were all sequenced from one sample in a study of T cell changes during pregnancy in multiple sclerosis. Some clones are missing from TCRdb's copy, which holds only in-frame ones; the method was immunoSEQ multiplex PCR. The sample contains approximately 30,000 clones, roughly 87% of which appear only once. This specimen was CD8+ T cells from peripheral blood mononuclear cells, taken in the first trimester of pregnancy. These TCRs come from a female donor with multiple sclerosis, enrolled in a pregnancy study.

The J gene is TRBJ1-2, the V gene TRBV6-6; D unclear. Looked up from germline, CDR1 is MNHNY and CDR2 is SVGAGI (reference sequence). The CDR3 extends over 16 amino acids. With 2 bases removed from V and 5 bases from J, the gap between germline ends came to 18 bases. The CDR3 protein is CASSYSFPPSTYGYTF. CDR3 DNA: TGTGCCAGCAGTTACAGTTTCCCACCGAGCACTTATGGCTACACCTTC.

The V gene is TRBV7-9, the J gene TRBJ2-1; D is perhaps TRBD2 (5 bases). V lost 1 base and J 4 bases, leaving 8 bases between the germline ends. Germline loops: CDR1 SEHNR, CDR2 FQNEAQ (reference sequence). The CDR3 totals 14 residues. The CDR3 loop reads CASSLGRGYNEQFF. As DNA, the CDR3 is TGTGCCAGCAGCTTAGGCCGGGGATACAATGAGCAGTTCTTC. Full variable domain (outside the CDR3, taken from reference TRBV7-9 and TRBJ2-1): DTGVSQNPRHKITKRGQNVTFRCDPISEHNRLYWYRQTLGQGPEFLTYFQNEAQLEKSRLLSDRFSAERPKGSFSTLEIQRTEQGDSAMYLCASSLGRGYNEQFFGPGTRLTVL.

The V and J genes are TRBV28 and TRBJ2-1, with D possibly matching TRBD1 (6 bases). Per the germline V gene, CDR1 is MDHEN and CDR2 is SYDVKM. The CDR3 loop spans 13 amino acids. V was shortened by 6 bases and J by 6 bases, with 12 bases between the two germline ends. CDR3 nucleotides: TGTGCCAGCAGCACAGGGAGCGGCAATGAGCAGTTCTTC. Amino acid sequence: CASSTGSGNEQFF.

A single count supports this clone. In the same sample, other DNA sequences code for this CDR3. This chain links TRBV7-9 with TRBJ1-1; D is uncertain. The ends were cut back, 5 bases at V and 4 bases at J, with 5 bases in the middle. The V gene's germline CDR1 is SEHNR and CDR2 FQNEAQ (reference sequence). CDR3 length: 11 residues. The CDR3 DNA reads as TGTGCCAGCAGCCTAATCACTGAAGCTTTCTTT. Its translation: CASSLITEAFF.

This clone was recorded only once. V usage is TRBV6-4 and J usage is TRBJ2-3; weak D call: TRBD2 (7 bases). CDR3 length: 14 residues. Looked up from germline, CDR1 is MRHNA and CDR2 is SNTAGT. V lost 4 bases, J lost 3 bases, and 11 bases lay in between. The CDR3 loop is CASSVGGATDTQYF. The DNA for the CDR3 is TGTGCCAGCAGTGTGGGGGGGGCGACAGATACGCAGTATTTT.

The chain joins TRBV11-2 to TRBJ2-7, with a weak D call TRBD2 (5 bases). The CDR3 is made up of 16 amino acids. Germline V CDR1 and CDR2: SGHAT, FQNNGV. Trimming stripped 5 bases from V and 0 bases from J, with 17 bases between. DNA for the CDR3: TGTGCCAGCAGCCTAAATCGCGGGCTGAGCTCCTACGAGCAGTACTTC. Protein sequence: CASSLNRGLSSYEQYF.

The gene calls are TRBV6-1 and TRBJ1-3; D is perhaps TRBD1 (5 bases). Trimming left V 4 bases short and J 3 bases short, with 10 bases between. CDR1 is MNHNS and CDR2 is SASEGT in the germline V gene. This CDR3 comprises 14 residues. The CDR3 spells CASSGQFLGNTIYF. The CDR3 DNA sequence: TGTGCCAGCAGTGGACAGTTCCTTGGAAACACCATATATTTT.

This rearrangement joins TRBV7-2 to TRBJ2-7; perhaps TRBD2 as D (5 bases). Between the trimmed V and J ends, which lost 1 base and 2 bases, there was a span of 12 bases. Germline V CDR1 and CDR2: SGHTA, FQGNSA. The CDR3 contains 15 residues. Here the CDR3 DNA reads TGTGCCAGCAGCTTAGACCCCCGGGGTCCCTACGAGCAGTACTTC. Translation gives CASSLDPRGPYEQYF.

V usage is TRBV9 and J usage is TRBJ2-3, with TRBD1 matching 7 bases. The junction had 12 bases not matched to a gene; V was cut back by 0 bases and J by 8 bases. In germline, CDR1 is SGDLS, CDR2 YYNGEE. The CDR3 loop spans 16 amino acids. DNA for the CDR3: TGTGCCAGCAGCGTAGACAGGGGCCGGGAATGGGTTACGCAGTATTTT. This codes for CASSVDRGREWVTQYF.

The rearrangement uses TRBV5-1 and TRBJ2-3; 8 bases match TRBD2. With V trimmed by 4 bases and J by 4 bases, 8 bases remained unmatched. CDR1 and CDR2 (germline): SGHRS, YFSETQ. The CDR3 is 15 residues long. The CDR3 loop reads CASSPGGRLADTQYF. The CDR3 nucleotides read TGCGCCAGCAGCCCGGGCGGGAGGTTGGCAGATACGCAGTATTTT.

V gene TRBV11-3 combines with J gene TRBJ2-3, with a tentative D call TRBD2 (5 bases). The CDR3 consists of 15 residues. Trimming left V 4 bases short and J 4 bases short, with 15 bases between. CDR1 is SGHNT and CDR2 is YENEEA in the germline V gene. The CDR3 DNA sequence: TGTGCCAGCAGCTATCGGGGAAGAAGCGCAGATACGCAGTATTTT. This encodes CASSYRGRSADTQYF.

This rearrangement joins TRBV28 to TRBJ1-2; 10 bases map to TRBD1. Germline CDR1 MDHEN, CDR2 SYDVKM. V shed 2 bases, J shed 7 bases, and the junction held 4 bases outside the gene matches. The CDR3 loop spans 14 amino acids. CDR3 sequence (DNA): TGTGCCAGCAGTTTAATCGGACAGGGGGGTGGCTACACCTTC. Its translation: CASSLIGQGGGYTF.

The chain combines TRBV7-9 with TRBJ2-3; no clear D. In germline, CDR1 is SEHNR, CDR2 FQNEAQ (reference sequence). This CDR3 is 12 amino acids long. Trimming cost V 4 bases and J 4 bases, with 6 bases left between them. CDR3 DNA: TGTGCCAGCAGCTATGGAGCAGATACGCAGTATTTT. Its translation is CASSYGADTQYF.

The chain combines TRBV27 with TRBJ1-2, with D tentatively TRBD1 (6 bases). This CDR3 has 14 residues. Deletions cut 3 bases from V and 9 bases from J, with 17 bases between. The germline V gene encodes CDR1 MNHEY and CDR2 SMNVEV (reference sequence). The CDR3 loop reads CASSFEREGDSYTF. CDR3 in DNA: TGTGCCAGCAGTTTTGAACGTGAGGGGGATAGCTACACCTTC.

The genes are TRBV27 and TRBJ2-3, with TRBD2 matching over 12 bases. V gave up 7 bases and J gave up 2 bases; unmatched junction bases: 7. Germline loops: CDR1 MNHEY, CDR2 SMNVEV (reference sequence). The CDR3 is 16 residues long. CDR3: CASKSGTSGLTDTQYF. The CDR3 nucleotides read TGTGCCAGCAAGTCCGGGACTAGCGGGCTCACAGATACGCAGTATTTT.

The V gene is TRBV10-3, the J gene TRBJ2-3; 9 nucleotides align to TRBD2. The V gene end was trimmed by 6 bases and the J gene end by 0 bases; junction bases not matched to a gene: 1. Germline CDR1 is ENHRY and CDR2 is SYGVKD. There are 14 residues in the CDR3. CDR3 DNA: TGTGCCATCAGCGGGACTAGCAGCACAGATACGCAGTATTTT. Translation gives CAISGTSSTDTQYF.

The chain has TRBV30 and TRBJ2-2; D may be TRBD2 (7 bases). CDR1 is GTSNPN and CDR2 is SVGIG in the germline V gene (reference sequence). V gave up 2 bases and J gave up 6 bases, with 13 bases separating them. CDR3 length: 14 amino acids. The CDR3 loop reads CAWSLWGGPGELFF. For the CDR3, the DNA is TGTGCCTGGAGTCTGTGGGGGGGCCCCGGGGAGCTGTTTTTT.